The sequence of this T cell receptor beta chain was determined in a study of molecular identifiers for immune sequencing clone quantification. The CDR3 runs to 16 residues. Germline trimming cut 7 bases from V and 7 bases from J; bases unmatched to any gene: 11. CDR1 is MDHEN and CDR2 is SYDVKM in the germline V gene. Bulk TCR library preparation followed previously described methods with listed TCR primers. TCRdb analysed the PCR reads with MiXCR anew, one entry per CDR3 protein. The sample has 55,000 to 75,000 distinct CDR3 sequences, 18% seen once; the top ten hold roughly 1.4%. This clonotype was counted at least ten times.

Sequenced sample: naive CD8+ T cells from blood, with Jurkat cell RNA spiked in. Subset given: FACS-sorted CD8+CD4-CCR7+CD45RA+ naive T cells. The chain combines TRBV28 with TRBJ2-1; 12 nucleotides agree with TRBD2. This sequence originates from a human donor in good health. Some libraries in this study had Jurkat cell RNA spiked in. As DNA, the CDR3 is TGTGCCAGCACCCAGACTAGCGGGAGAGCCTGGAATGAGCAGTTCTTC. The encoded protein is CASTQTSGRAWNEQFF.